The 24 T cell receptor beta chains listed next were all sequenced from one sample in a study of breast tumors, draining lymph nodes, adjacent tissues. TCRdb re-called the multiplex PCR reads through MiXCR, storing one row per CDR3 protein. The sample has some 100,000 distinct CDR3 sequences; 21% are singletons. Axillary draining lymph nodes of breast cancer patients supplied the node samples. Sequencing input: axillary lymph node tissue. These receptors were collected from a female donor with breast cancer. Some clones in this sample may be carry-over from other donors' samples.

This clonotype was detected many times. The CDR3 DNA reads as TGTGCCATCCGCCGGGACAGGGGGTTTAACTATGGCTACACCTTC. This codes for CAIRRDRGFNYGYTF. The chain is built from TRBV10-3 and TRBJ1-2, with 11 bases matching TRBD1. The CDR3 extends over 15 amino acids. In germline, CDR1 is ENHRY, CDR2 SYGVKD. V gave up 8 bases and J gave up 1 base; unmatched junction bases: 6.

This clonotype occurred many times. The chain joins TRBV12-3 or TRBV12-4 to TRBJ2-3; D call uncertain. CDR3 size: 15 residues. Trimming left V 4 bases short and J 1 base short, with 12 bases between. DNA for the CDR3: TGTGCCAGCAGTTGGATTGGGGAAGGCACAGATACGCAGTATTTT. Amino acids: CASSWIGEGTDTQYF.

The chain combines TRBV28 with TRBJ1-4, with a weak D call TRBD1 (5 bases). Looked up from germline, CDR1 is MDHEN and CDR2 is SYDVKM. This CDR3 contains 15 residues. V lost 6 bases, J lost 3 bases, and 14 bases lay in between. CDR3 coding DNA: TGTGCCAGCAGCCGGGGCTTGGGGGCTAATGAAAAACTGTTTTTT. Residues: CASSRGLGANEKLFF.

As to this clonotype: A much larger clonotype is one base distant, so this may be a read error. The V call is TRBV28, the J call TRBJ1-6; D gene ambiguous. Germline lookup yields CDR1 MDHEN and CDR2 SYDVKM. The CDR3 runs 14 residues. The CDR3 bases are TGTGCCAGCAGTTTTCCGCACTATAATTCACCCCCCCACTTT. This gives the protein CASSFPHYNSPPHF.

This clonotype was recorded many times. The J gene is TRBJ1-6, the V gene TRBV5-5; D remains ambiguous. Trimming stripped 1 base from V and 5 bases from J, with 10 bases between. This CDR3 is built from 15 residues. Germline assignment: CDR1 SGHKS and CDR2 YYEKEE (reference sequence). This CDR3 reads CASSLSNGNNSPLHF. In nucleotides, the CDR3 is TGTGCCAGCAGCTTGAGTAACGGAAATAATTCACCCCTCCACTTT.

With regard to this clonotype: This may stem from a read error, because a much larger clone lies one nucleotide away. This sequence joins TRBV20-1 and TRBJ2-1, with 7 nucleotides matching TRBD2. The CDR3 has 12 residues. Germline values: CDR1 DFQATT, CDR2 SNEGSKA (reference sequence). CDR3 in amino acids: CSARPAGVQQSF. The CDR3 DNA follows: TGCAGTGCTAGACCCGCGGGAGTCCAGCAGTCCTTC.

This clonotype occurred many times. This chain connects TRBV4-1 to TRBJ2-6, with unresolved D. Germline lookup yields CDR1 MGHRA and CDR2 YSYEKL. V was trimmed by 1 base and J by 1 base, leaving 8 bases between them. The CDR3 has 16 residues. The CDR3 reads CASSQVASSGANVLTF. As DNA, the CDR3 is TGCGCCAGCAGCCAAGTTGCTAGTTCTGGGGCCAACGTCCTGACTTTC.

This clonotype occurred a few times. This sequence joins TRBV6-6 and TRBJ1-1; D is ambiguous. In germline, CDR1 is MNHNY, CDR2 SVGAGI (reference sequence). This CDR3 comprises 15 residues. Trimming pared 0 bases from V and 2 bases from J, leaving 10 bases between. CDR3 DNA sequence: TGTGCCAGCAGTTACTCTACGCGAGGAAACACTGAAGCTTTCTTT. This encodes CASSYSTRGNTEAFF.

This clonotype appeared many times. This sequence joins TRBV2 and TRBJ2-7, with no clear D. With 6 bases removed from V and 3 bases from J, the gap between germline ends came to 3 bases. Germline values: CDR1 SNHLY, CDR2 FYNNEI. The CDR3 length is 10 residues. In DNA form, the CDR3 reads TGTGCCAGCAGCAACTACGAGCAGTACTTC. The encoded protein is CASSNYEQYF.

With regard to this clonotype: This may come from a read error, since a much larger clone is one base off. V is TRBV5-1 and J is TRBJ1-4; 7 positions match TRBD1. The trim removed 4 bases at V and 6 bases at J, leaving 9 bases unmatched. Germline assignment: CDR1 SGHRS and CDR2 YFSETQ. The CDR3 has 15 residues. The CDR3 DNA sequence: TGCGCCAGCAGCCCCGGGACAGTCCAAGATGAAAAACTGTTTTTT. Its translation is CASSPGTVQDEKLFF.

The V and J genes are TRBV10-2 and TRBJ2-7; D gene ambiguous. The CDR3 length is 11 residues. V lost 8 bases and J 2 bases, leaving 7 bases between the germline ends. Germline CDR1 reads WSHSY; CDR2 reads SAAADI. CDR3 residues: CASRRAYEQYF. In DNA form, the CDR3 reads TGCGCCAGCCGAAGGGCCTACGAGCAGTACTTC.

This clonotype was seen at least ten times. The rearrangement joins TRBV6-5 to TRBJ2-7; a possible D gene is TRBD1 (6 bases). CDR1 is MNHEY and CDR2 is SVGAGI in the germline V gene. This CDR3 has 16 residues. Trimming left V 2 bases short and J 3 bases short, with 17 bases between. CDR3 nucleotide sequence: TGTGCCAGCAGTTACCCCAACTTACAGGGCGTCTACGAGCAGTACTTC. This encodes CASSYPNLQGVYEQYF.

This clonotype appeared once. A much larger clone sits a single nucleotide away, making a read error possible. CDR3 region: CASSLDRTSVFEQFF. The CDR3 DNA follows: TGTGCCAGCAGCCTGGACCGGACTAGCGTATTTGAGCAGTTCTTC. The chain links TRBV5-5 to TRBJ2-1; 9 bases agree with TRBD2. From germline, CDR1 is SGHKS and CDR2 YYEKEE (reference sequence). The CDR3 extends over 15 amino acids. V dropped 4 bases and J dropped 9; count of bases not matched to a gene: 11. Full variable domain (remainder filled in from reference TRBV5-5 and TRBJ2-1): DAGVTQSPTHLIKTRGQQVTLRCSPISGHKSVSWYQQVLGQGPQFIFQYYEKEERGRGNFPDRFSARQFPNYSSELNVNALLLGDSALYLCASSLDRTSVFEQFFGPGTRLTVL.

Remarks on this clonotype: A junction end diverges from the germline sequence, so it may reflect a read error. The chain is built from TRBV19 and TRBJ1-4; D might be TRBD1 (5 bases). The germline V gene encodes CDR1 LNHDA and CDR2 SQIVND (reference sequence). CDR3 length equals 14 residues. DNA of the CDR3: TGTGCCAGTATTGGAGGGGCCCTTAATGAAAACCTGTTTTTT. It codes for CASIGGALNENLFF.

This clonotype was seen many times. The rearrangement joins TRBV5-1 to TRBJ2-7, with 10 bases that match TRBD1. Trimming took 5 bases from V and 3 from J; bases not matched to a gene: 8. This CDR3 comprises 15 residues. CDR1 is SGHRS and CDR2 is YFSETQ in the germline V gene. CDR3 bases: TGCGCCAGCAGAATAATCGGGACAGGGGACTACGAGCAGTACTTC. Protein product: CASRIIGTGDYEQYF.

This clonotype occurred many times. The V call is TRBV3-1, the J call TRBJ2-7; 9 bases agree with TRBD1. V was clipped by 6 bases and J by 5 bases; unmatched bases: 11. Per germline, CDR1 LGHDT and CDR2 YNNKEL (reference sequence). This CDR3 spans 15 amino acids. Here the CDR3 DNA reads TGTGCCAGCAGACCACGAGGGACAGGGAGCCACGAGCAGTACTTC. Residues: CASRPRGTGSHEQYF.

This clonotype was detected ten times or more. The chain joins TRBV5-1 to TRBJ2-1, with TRBD1 matching 9 bases. The CDR3 loop spans 15 amino acids. Germline lookup yields CDR1 SGHRS and CDR2 YFSETQ. V was clipped by 7 bases and J by 4 bases; unmatched bases: 9. Here the CDR3 reads CASFAGTGMYNEQFF. The CDR3, as DNA: TGCGCCAGCTTCGCCGGGACAGGGATGTACAATGAGCAGTTCTTC. The complete variable domain, with remaining parts taken from reference TRBV5-1 and TRBJ2-1, reads KAGVTQTPRYLIKTRGQQVTLSCSPISGHRSVSWYQQTPGQGLQFLFEYFSETQRNKGNFPGRFSGRQFSNSRSEMNVSTLELGDSALYLCASFAGTGMYNEQFFGPGTRLTVL.

The rearrangement uses TRBV4-2 and TRBJ1-2; 8 bases agree with TRBD1. Losses at the gene ends were 3 bases for V and 5 bases for J; bases not matched to a gene: 5. CDR1 and CDR2 (germline): LGHNA, YNFKEQ. The CDR3 runs 14 residues. The CDR3 spells CASSQTGVAYGYTF. DNA of the CDR3: TGTGCCAGCAGCCAGACAGGGGTCGCATATGGCTACACCTTC.

The sample holds many counts of this clonotype. J is TRBJ2-5 and V is TRBV12-3 or TRBV12-4, with D perhaps matching TRBD1 (5 bases). Trimming took off 2 bases at V and 5 bases at J, with 15 bases between the two ends. The CDR3 runs 15 residues. For the CDR3, the DNA is TGTGCCAGCAGTTTAAAGGGGCACATTAGGGAGACCCAGTACTTC. It specifies CASSLKGHIRETQYF.

This clonotype was detected only a few times. This sequence may be a read error, since a much larger clone differs from it by one base. The chain recombines TRBV11-2 with TRBJ1-3; D unresolved. V lost 5 bases and J 4 bases, leaving 30 bases between the germline ends. The CDR3 is made up of 20 amino acids. Germline V lookup: CDR1 SGHAT, CDR2 FQNNGV. The CDR3 DNA reads TGTGCCAGCAGCCCCCGGGCAGGCATCTTTCAAAGGATCCTGGGAAACACCATATATTTT. This sequence encodes CASSPRAGIFQRILGNTIYF.

Points on this clonotype: One base away lies a much larger clone, so this may be a sequencing read error. This chain joins TRBV5-8 and TRBJ1-4, with D possibly being TRBD1 (5 bases). The germline gives CDR1 SGHTS, CDR2 YDEGEE. This CDR3 spans 15 amino acids. The CDR3 spells CASSLVRGAYEKLLF. CDR3 nucleotides: TGTGCCAGCAGCTTGGTGAGGGGCGCCTATGAAAAACTGCTTTTT. Using reference TRBV5-8 and TRBJ1-4 for the parts outside the CDR3, the full variable domain is EAGVTQSPTHLIKTRGQQATLRCSPISGHTSVYWYQQALGLGLQFLLWYDEGEERNRGNFPPRFSGRQFPNYSSELNVNALELEDSALYLCASSLVRGAYEKLLFGSGTQLSVL.

This clonotype was found many times. This chain links TRBV6-6 with TRBJ2-2; no definite D call. The V end was cut by 9 bases, the J end by 4 bases, with 9 bases between. The CDR3 is 12 amino acids. Germline V gene sequence: CDR1 MNHNY, CDR2 SVGAGI (reference sequence). This chain's CDR3 is CASLLGTGELFF. The CDR3 nucleotides are TGTGCCAGTCTCTTGGGCACCGGGGAGCTGTTTTTT.

Many counts were recorded for this clonotype. The gene calls are TRBV5-1 and TRBJ1-5, with D uncertain. The germline CDR1 and CDR2 sequences are SGHRS and YFSETQ. The ends were cut back, 1 base at V and 0 bases at J, with 8 bases in the middle. The CDR3 is made up of 15 amino acids. CDR3: CASSLSGDSNQPQHF. CDR3 DNA sequence: TGCGCCAGCAGCTTGAGTGGAGATAGCAATCAGCCCCAGCATTTT.

This clonotype was observed many times. The J gene is TRBJ1-2, the V gene TRBV10-2, with a tentative D call TRBD1 (5 bases). Per germline, CDR1 WSHSY and CDR2 SAAADI. CDR3 size: 13 residues. Between the trimmed V and J ends, which lost 10 bases and 3 bases, there was a span of 15 bases. CDR3 in amino acids: CATKQAADYGYTF. The CDR3 nucleotides read TGCGCCACTAAACAGGCTGCCGACTATGGCTACACCTTC.